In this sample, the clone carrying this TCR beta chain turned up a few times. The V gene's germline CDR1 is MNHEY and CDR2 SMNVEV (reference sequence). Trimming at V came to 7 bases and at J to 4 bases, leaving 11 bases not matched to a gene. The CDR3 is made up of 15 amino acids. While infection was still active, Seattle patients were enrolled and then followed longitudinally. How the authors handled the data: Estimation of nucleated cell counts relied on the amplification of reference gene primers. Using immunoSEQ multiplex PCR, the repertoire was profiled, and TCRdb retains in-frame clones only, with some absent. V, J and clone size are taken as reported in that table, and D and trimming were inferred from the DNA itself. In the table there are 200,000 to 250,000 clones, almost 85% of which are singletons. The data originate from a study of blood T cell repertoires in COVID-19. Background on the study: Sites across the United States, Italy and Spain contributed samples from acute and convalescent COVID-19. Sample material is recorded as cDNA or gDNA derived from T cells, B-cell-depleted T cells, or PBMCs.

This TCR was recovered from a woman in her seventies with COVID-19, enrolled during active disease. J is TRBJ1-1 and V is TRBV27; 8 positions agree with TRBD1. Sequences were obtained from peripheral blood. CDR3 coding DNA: TGTGCCAGCATAGACAGGGGAAAGGGTGGCACTGAAGCTTTCTTT. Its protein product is CASIDRGKGGTEAFF.